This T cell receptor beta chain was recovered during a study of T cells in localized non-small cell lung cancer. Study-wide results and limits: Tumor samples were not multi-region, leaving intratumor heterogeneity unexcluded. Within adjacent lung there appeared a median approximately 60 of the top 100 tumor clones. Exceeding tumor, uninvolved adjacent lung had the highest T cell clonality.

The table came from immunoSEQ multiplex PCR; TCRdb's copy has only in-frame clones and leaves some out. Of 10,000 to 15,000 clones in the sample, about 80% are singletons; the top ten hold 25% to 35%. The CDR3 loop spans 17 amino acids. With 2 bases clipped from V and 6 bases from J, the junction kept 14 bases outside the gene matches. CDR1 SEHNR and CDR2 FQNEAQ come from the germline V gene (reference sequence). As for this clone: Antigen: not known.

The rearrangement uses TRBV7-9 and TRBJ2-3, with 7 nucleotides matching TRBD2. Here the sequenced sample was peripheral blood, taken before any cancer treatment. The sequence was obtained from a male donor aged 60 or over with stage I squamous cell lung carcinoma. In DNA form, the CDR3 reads TGTGCCAGCAGCTTAACGTGGTTGGGCGGGAGTGCGGATACGCAGTATTTT. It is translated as CASSLTWLGGSADTQYF.